The 4 T cell receptor beta chains given below trace back to one sample, sequenced in a study of response to subunit inactivated influenza vaccine. TCRdb recomputed calls from the RT-PCR reads with MiXCR, one row per CDR3 protein. The data show some 800,000 distinct CDR3 sequences, around 20% seen once. Sample: PBMCs from blood, taken about 5 days after vaccination. The receptors were gathered from a man aged 50 to 60 who received an inactivated influenza vaccine.

V and J are TRBV10-3 and TRBJ2-3; 8 nucleotides align to TRBD1. CDR1 and CDR2 (germline): ENHRY, SYGVKD. V lost 2 bases and J lost 7; bases outside the gene matches: 5. CDR3 length: 14 residues. The CDR3 coding sequence is TGTGCCATCAGTGAGGACAGGGGTCGTAATACGCAGTATTTT. Translated, it gives CAISEDRGRNTQYF.

Only a few counts were recorded for this clonotype. The chain carries TRBV24-1 and TRBJ2-1, with 8 bases identical to TRBD2. The CDR3 covers 17 residues. Germline CDR1 reads KGHDR; CDR2 reads SFDVKD. V was clipped by 7 bases and J by 3 bases; unmatched bases: 13. CDR3 nucleotide sequence: TGTGCCACCAGCGGGGGGGGGGGTTTGGACGACTACAATGAGCAGTTCTTC. This codes for CATSGGGGLDDYNEQFF.

This clonotype occurred a few times. The V gene is TRBV9, the J gene TRBJ2-5, with 8 bases lining up with TRBD1. Germline V gives CDR1 SGDLS, CDR2 YYNGEE. The CDR3 extends over 16 amino acids. J lost 4 bases, V lost 3 bases, and 11 bases had no gene match. Here the CDR3 reads CASSARQGRAGETQYF. In DNA form, the CDR3 reads TGTGCCAGCAGCGCCCGACAGGGGAGAGCGGGAGAGACCCAGTACTTC.

This clonotype turned up a few times. The chain is built from TRBV28 and TRBJ1-2, with TRBD1 identical over 8 bases. The germline CDR1 and CDR2 sequences are MDHEN and SYDVKM. Trimming took 3 bases from V and 5 from J; bases not matched to a gene: 11. The CDR3 runs to 16 residues. The CDR3 protein is CASSFDRGSWRYGYTF. The CDR3 DNA reads TGTGCCAGCAGTTTTGACAGGGGAAGTTGGAGATATGGCTACACCTTC.